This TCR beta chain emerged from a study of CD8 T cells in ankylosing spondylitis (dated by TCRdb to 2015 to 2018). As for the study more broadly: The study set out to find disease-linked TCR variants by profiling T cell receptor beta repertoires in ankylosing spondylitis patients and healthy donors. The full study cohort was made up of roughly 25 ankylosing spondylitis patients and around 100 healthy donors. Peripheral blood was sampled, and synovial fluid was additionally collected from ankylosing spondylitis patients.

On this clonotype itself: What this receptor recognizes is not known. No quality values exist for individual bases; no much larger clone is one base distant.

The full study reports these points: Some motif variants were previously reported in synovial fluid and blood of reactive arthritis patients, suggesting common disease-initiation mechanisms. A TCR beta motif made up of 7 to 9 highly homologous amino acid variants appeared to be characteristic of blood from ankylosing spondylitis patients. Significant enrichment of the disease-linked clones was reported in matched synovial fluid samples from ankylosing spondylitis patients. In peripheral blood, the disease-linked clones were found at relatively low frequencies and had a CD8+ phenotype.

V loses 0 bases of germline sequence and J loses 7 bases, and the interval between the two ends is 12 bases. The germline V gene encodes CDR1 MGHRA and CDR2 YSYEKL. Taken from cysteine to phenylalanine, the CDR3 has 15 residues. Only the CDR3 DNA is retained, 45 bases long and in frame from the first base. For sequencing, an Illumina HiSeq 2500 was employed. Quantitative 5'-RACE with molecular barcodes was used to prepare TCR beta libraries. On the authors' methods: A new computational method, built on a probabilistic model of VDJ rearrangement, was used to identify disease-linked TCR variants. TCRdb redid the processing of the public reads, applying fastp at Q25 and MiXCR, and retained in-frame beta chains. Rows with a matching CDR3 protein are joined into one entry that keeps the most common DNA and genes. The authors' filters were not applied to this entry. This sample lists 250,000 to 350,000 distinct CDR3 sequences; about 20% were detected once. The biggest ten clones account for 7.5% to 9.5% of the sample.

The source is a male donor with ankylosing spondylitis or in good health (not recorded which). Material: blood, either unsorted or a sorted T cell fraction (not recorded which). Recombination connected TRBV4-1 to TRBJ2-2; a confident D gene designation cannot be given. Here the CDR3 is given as CASSQEMSVVGELFF. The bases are TGCGCCAGCAGCCAAGAAATGTCGGTTGTCGGGGAGCTGTTTTTT.